The 24 T cell receptor beta chains below were found in one sample sequenced in a study of cytomegalovirus exposure and HLA in healthy donors. PCR amplification relied on 60 Vbeta primers (plus 13 Jbeta primers). The protocol was immunoSEQ multiplex PCR, while the TCRdb copy is restricted to in-frame clones and leaves out a portion. The table lists fewer than 150,000 clones, approximately 69% of them singletons. Sequencing was carried out using PBMCs. The receptors stem from a woman between 40 and 50 years old in good health and CMV-seropositive.

The chain uses TRBV11-3 and TRBJ2-4; D unclear. Between the trimmed V and J ends, which lost 5 bases and 0 bases, there was a span of 14 bases. The V gene's germline CDR1 is SGHNT and CDR2 YENEEA. This CDR3 has 16 amino acids. The CDR3 is CASSPRSQVAKNIQYF. The DNA of the CDR3 is TGTGCCAGCAGCCCGAGGAGCCAAGTAGCCAAAAACATTCAGTACTTC.

This chain links TRBV6-1 with TRBJ2-5; a possible D gene is TRBD2 (6 bases). The CDR3 totals 13 residues. V lost 1 base, J lost 6 bases, and 9 bases lay in between. CDR1 is MNHNS, CDR2 SASEGT, per germline. This CDR3 reads CASSEGGEKTQYF. The CDR3 coding sequence is TGTGCCAGCAGTGAAGGGGGGGAAAAGACCCAGTACTTC.

The rearrangement joins TRBV2 to TRBJ1-6; TRBD1 aligns across 8 bases. V shed 6 bases, J shed 7 bases, and the junction held 2 bases outside the gene matches. The CDR3 is 13 amino acids. Germline assignment: CDR1 SNHLY and CDR2 FYNNEI. The CDR3 DNA reads as TGTGCCAGCAGGGACAGGGTCAATTCACCCCTCCACTTT. As protein: CASRDRVNSPLHF.

This clone appeared once. The CDR3, as DNA: TGTGCCAGCCGGGACAGGGGAGTATTCCGCGACTACACCTTC. Protein product: CASRDRGVFRDYTF. The chain carries TRBV2 and TRBJ1-2; 10 bases are a match to TRBD1. V trimming: 8 bases; J trimming: 10 bases; junction bases outside the gene matches: 13. Per germline, CDR1 SNHLY and CDR2 FYNNEI. This CDR3 comprises 14 residues.

The gene calls are TRBV25-1 and TRBJ2-7, with TRBD1 identical over 9 bases. Germline lookup yields CDR1 MGHDK and CDR2 SYGVNS. The CDR3 extends over 16 amino acids. V lost 5 bases and J lost 3; bases outside the gene matches: 11. The CDR3 bases are TGTGCCAGCAGTACCCTCGGACAGGGGCCGTTCTACGAGCAGTACTTC. Translating it yields CASSTLGQGPFYEQYF.

Concerning this clone: In the same sample, other DNA sequences code for this CDR3. The chain employs TRBV6-1 and TRBJ2-1; 7 positions match TRBD1. The germline V gene encodes CDR1 MNHNS and CDR2 SASEGT. The length of the CDR3 is 12 residues. Trimming removed 4 bases from V and 14 bases from J; junction bases left unmatched: 8. CDR3: CASSGDTGVKFF. As DNA, the CDR3 is TGTGCCAGCAGTGGGGATACAGGGGTGAAGTTCTTC.

The V gene is TRBV23-1, the J gene TRBJ2-6; no definite D call. TRBV23-1 is an open reading frame whose function is uncertain. V gave up 10 bases and J gave up 3 bases, with 7 bases separating them. The CDR3 has 12 amino acids. As DNA, the CDR3 is TGCGCCACCCCGGGTGGGGCCAACGTCCTGACTTTC. Protein sequence: CATPGGANVLTF.

The V call is TRBV2, the J call TRBJ1-5; 7 nucleotides line up with TRBD1. Germline V gives CDR1 SNHLY, CDR2 FYNNEI. The V gene end was trimmed by 3 bases and the J gene end by 1 base; junction bases not matched to a gene: 6. The CDR3 runs 16 residues. CDR3 sequence reads: CASSDQGGGSNQPQHF. For the CDR3, the DNA is TGTGCCAGCAGTGACCAAGGGGGCGGGAGCAATCAGCCCCAGCATTTT.

This chain connects TRBV15 to TRBJ2-1; a weak D match, TRBD1 (5 bases). CDR3 length: 15 amino acids. CDR1 and CDR2 from the germline V gene are LNHNV and YYDKDF (reference sequence). V gave up 1 base and J gave up 5 bases, with 12 bases separating them. This CDR3 reads CATSRVGRANNEQFF. The CDR3 DNA reads as TGTGCCACCAGCAGAGTCGGCAGGGCCAACAATGAGCAGTTCTTC.

This sequence joins TRBV2 and TRBJ2-7, with 8 positions matching TRBD2. CDR1 SNHLY and CDR2 FYNNEI come from the germline V gene. The trim removed 4 bases at V and 6 bases at J, leaving 5 bases unmatched. This CDR3 region has 13 residues. As DNA, the CDR3 is TGTGCCAGCAGTGTCTCGGGAGGGGTCGAGCAGTACTTC. It translates to CASSVSGGVEQYF.

This chain connects TRBV19 to TRBJ2-1; 10 nucleotides agree with TRBD1. Looked up from germline, CDR1 is LNHDA and CDR2 is SQIVND (reference sequence). The CDR3 contains 16 residues. V was clipped by 1 base and J by 6 bases; unmatched bases: 6. The CDR3 loop reads CASSIGGQGLVNEQFF. As DNA, the CDR3 is TGTGCCAGTAGTATAGGGGGACAGGGGCTGGTCAATGAGCAGTTCTTC. The full variable domain, rest sourced from reference TRBV19 and TRBJ2-1, is DGGITQSPKYLFRKEGQNVTLSCEQNLNHDAMYWYRQDPGQGLRLIYYSQIVNDFQKGDIAEGYSVSREKKESFPLTVTSAQKNPTAFYLCASSIGGQGLVNEQFFGPGTRLTVL.

This clone has a handful of counts. The chain couples TRBV30 to TRBJ1-1; D is uncertain. The germline V and J ends were trimmed by 3 bases and 8 bases, with 19 bases remaining between them. CDR1 and CDR2 (germline): GTSNPN, SVGIG (reference sequence). CDR3 length equals 14 residues. As DNA, the CDR3 is TGTGCCTGGAGGTTCGATTCGGGGAGTTGGGAAGCTTTCTTT. This codes for CAWRFDSGSWEAFF.

The V call is TRBV4-2, the J call TRBJ1-2; D not resolved. The V end lost 0 bases, the J end lost 4 bases, and 12 bases lay between the germline ends. CDR1 LGHNA and CDR2 YNFKEQ come from the germline V gene. This CDR3 has 15 amino acids. CDR3: CASSQDRGWAYGYTF. The CDR3 DNA follows: TGTGCCAGCAGCCAAGACCGAGGGTGGGCCTATGGCTACACCTTC.

The CDR3 sequence is CASSLGVYRGKKQYF. DNA of the CDR3: TGTGCCAGCAGCTTAGGTGTATACAGGGGAAAGAAGCAGTATTTT. The gene calls are TRBV13 and TRBJ2-3; 7 bases are a match to TRBD1. The CDR3 consists of 15 residues. Germline V CDR1 and CDR2: PRHDT, FYEKMQ (reference sequence). With V trimmed by 0 bases and J by 11 bases, 11 bases remained unmatched.

The rearrangement links TRBV5-1 to TRBJ1-1; 8 bases fit TRBD1. The CDR3 has 12 amino acids. The V and J ends lost 5 bases and 8 bases, in that order; junction bases with no gene match: 5. CDR1 and CDR2 (germline): SGHRS, YFSETQ. CDR3 protein: CASRDRDWEAFF. The CDR3 bases are TGCGCCAGCAGGGACAGGGATTGGGAAGCTTTCTTT.

This chain joins TRBV4-1 and TRBJ2-3; TRBD2 agrees at 9 bases. This CDR3 spans 18 amino acids. CDR1 is MGHRA, CDR2 YSYEKL, per germline. The V and J ends lost 0 bases and 1 base, in that order; junction bases with no gene match: 8. CDR3 protein: CASSQDIGASGGTDTQYF. The DNA for the CDR3 is TGCGCCAGCAGCCAAGATATCGGGGCTAGCGGGGGCACAGATACGCAGTATTTT.

This clone was picked up a small number of times. CDR3 region: CASSSGLVPQETQYF. CDR3 in DNA: TGCGCCAGCAGCTCGGGACTAGTTCCTCAAGAGACCCAGTACTTC. The chain couples TRBV5-1 to TRBJ2-5; 8 nucleotides line up with TRBD2. The CDR3 covers 15 residues. CDR1 SGHRS and CDR2 YFSETQ come from the germline V gene. V trimming: 3 bases; J trimming: 2 bases; junction bases outside the gene matches: 6.

The rearrangement joins TRBV11-3 to TRBJ1-2; unclear D gene. The CDR3 has 16 amino acids. CDR1 and CDR2 (germline): SGHNT, YENEEA. V was cut by 5 bases and J by 6 bases, with 22 bases left in between. Here the CDR3 DNA reads TGTGCCAGCAGCCCCCTCGGAGTTGGCGCGTGGGATGGCTACACCTTC. Protein sequence: CASSPLGVGAWDGYTF.

The CDR3 nucleotides read TGTGCCTGGACTAAAGGGACAAAGGTCCTCTACAATGAGCAGTTCTTC. The encoded protein is CAWTKGTKVLYNEQFF. This sequence joins TRBV30 and TRBJ2-1; weak D call: TRBD1 (6 bases). The CDR3 is made up of 16 amino acids. Trimming stripped 4 bases from V and 3 bases from J, with 19 bases between. Germline CDR1 and CDR2: GTSNPN and SVGIG (reference sequence).

The V and J genes are TRBV13 and TRBJ1-2; D gene unclear. Trimming pared 4 bases from V and 8 bases from J, leaving 11 bases between. Germline loops: CDR1 PRHDT, CDR2 FYEKMQ (reference sequence). The CDR3 runs 12 residues. CDR3 bases: TGTGCCAGCAGCTCCCGGGAGACGGGCTACACCTTC. Translated: CASSSRETGYTF.

The chain joins TRBV5-1 to TRBJ2-1; 10 positions match TRBD1. Germline CDR1 is SGHRS and CDR2 is YFSETQ. The CDR3 runs to 14 residues. J gave up 7 bases and V 5 bases, and 6 bases lay outside the gene matches. This CDR3 reads CASSPRTGGNEQFF. CDR3 in DNA: TGCGCCAGCAGTCCCCGGACAGGGGGAAATGAGCAGTTCTTC.

The chain is built from TRBV20-1 and TRBJ2-1; weak D call: TRBD2 (6 bases). The CDR3 totals 11 residues. Germline loops: CDR1 DFQATT, CDR2 SNEGSKA (reference sequence). V lost 5 bases, J lost 9 bases, and 11 bases lay in between. As DNA, the CDR3 is TGCAGTGCTCTTAGCGGACCTGAGCAGTTCTTC. Amino acids: CSALSGPEQFF.

This clone was found a few times. The chain carries TRBV27 and TRBJ2-7; possible D gene TRBD2, 7 bases. V dropped 3 bases and J dropped 1 base, with 22 bases sitting between them. Germline values: CDR1 MNHEY, CDR2 SMNVEV (reference sequence). There are 18 residues in the CDR3. CDR3 sequence reads: CASSFRGTYREESYEQYF. CDR3 coding DNA: TGTGCCAGCAGTTTTAGGGGGACTTACCGGGAGGAATCCTACGAGCAGTACTTC.

The chain has TRBV2 and TRBJ2-6; tentatively, D is TRBD1 (5 bases). Trimming pared 3 bases from V and 0 bases from J, leaving 21 bases between. Germline CDR1 SNHLY, CDR2 FYNNEI. The CDR3 runs 20 residues. The CDR3 loop is CASSDSNLAGFLSGANVLTF. CDR3 coding DNA: TGTGCCAGCAGTGACAGTAATTTGGCAGGGTTCCTCTCTGGGGCCAACGTCCTGACTTTC.